This T cell receptor beta chain was sequenced for a study of blood T cell repertoires in COVID-19. Study details: The origin of the acute and convalescent COVID-19 samples was the United States, Italy and Spain. PBMCs, B-cell-depleted T cells, or T cells were the source of the cDNA or gDNA that made up the material.

This CDR3 spans 15 amino acids. V gave up 1 base and J gave up 3 bases; unmatched junction bases: 4. Germline V CDR1 and CDR2: MNHEY, SMNVEV (reference sequence). As processed by the authors: Reference gene primer amplification yielded estimated nucleated cell counts. Assay used: immunoSEQ multiplex PCR; TCRdb lists only in-frame clones, some missing. V and J calls and clone size are as listed in that table; D and trimming were resolved from the DNA. The data hold 300,000 to 350,000 clones, with about 91% observed a single time. Seattle researchers signed up patients amid active infection and tracked them longitudinally.

Specimen: peripheral blood. The TCR sequence derives from a man under 40 with COVID-19, enrolled during active disease. The chain combines TRBV27 with TRBJ1-1; 8 positions match TRBD1. The CDR3: CASSLFRGRDTEAFF. In DNA form, the CDR3 reads TGTGCCAGCAGTTTATTCAGGGGGCGGGACACTGAAGCTTTCTTT.